This TCR beta chain was identified during a study of OX40 agonist ivuxolimab in advanced cancers. Overall study: Ivuxolimab doses were 0.01, 0.1, 0.3, 1.5, 3 or 10 mg/kg every 2 weeks. Study-level findings and limits: There was clonal expansion of CD4+ and CD8+ blood T cells by week 6 at 0.1 to 3.0 mg/kg. Antigen targets of the expanded peripheral T cells went undetermined. CD8+ T cells averaged more expanded clones than CD4+.

Remarks on this clone: The antigen remains undetermined.

Some clones are missing from TCRdb's copy, which holds only in-frame ones; the method was immunoSEQ multiplex PCR. The sample shows roughly 62,000 clones, 84% of them seen only once. Sample: CD4+ or CD8+ T cells sorted from blood, taken in a trial of the OX40 agonist ivuxolimab. This TCR came from an adult with an advanced solid tumor such as melanoma, head and neck, liver or kidney cancer.

The CDR3 loop is CASSPPGTTYDTEAFF. In nucleotides, the CDR3 is TGTGCCAGCTCACCACCGGGCACCACTTACGACACTGAAGCTTTCTTT. The J gene is TRBJ1-1, the V gene TRBV18; D not certain. Per germline, CDR1 KGHSH and CDR2 LQKENI. The CDR3 sequence is 16 residues long. The V end lost 0 bases, the J end lost 3 bases, and 14 bases lay between the germline ends.